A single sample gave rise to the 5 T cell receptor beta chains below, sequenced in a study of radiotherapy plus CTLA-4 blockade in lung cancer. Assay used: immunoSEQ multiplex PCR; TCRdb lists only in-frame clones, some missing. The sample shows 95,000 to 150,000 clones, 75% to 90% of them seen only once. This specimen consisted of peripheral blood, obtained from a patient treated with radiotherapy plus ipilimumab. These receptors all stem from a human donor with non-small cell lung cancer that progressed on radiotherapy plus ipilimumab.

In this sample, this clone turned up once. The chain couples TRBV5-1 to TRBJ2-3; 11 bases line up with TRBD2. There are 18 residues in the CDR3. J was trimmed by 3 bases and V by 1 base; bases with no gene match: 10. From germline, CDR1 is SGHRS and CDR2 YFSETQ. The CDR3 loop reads CASSLSMLAGGWTDTQYF. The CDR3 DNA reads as TGCGCCAGCAGCTTGTCAATGCTAGCGGGAGGTTGGACAGATACGCAGTATTTT.

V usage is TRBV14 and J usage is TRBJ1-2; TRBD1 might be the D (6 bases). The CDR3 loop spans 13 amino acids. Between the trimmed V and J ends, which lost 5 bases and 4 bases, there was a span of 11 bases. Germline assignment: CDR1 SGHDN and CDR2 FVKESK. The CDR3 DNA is TGTGCCAGCAGCTACGGACAGTTCTATGGCTACACCTTC. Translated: CASSYGQFYGYTF.

CDR3 region: CASSYMGLAGYNEQFF. CDR3 nucleotide sequence: TGTGCCAGCAGCTATATGGGACTCGCTGGCTACAATGAGCAGTTCTTC. The rearrangement uses TRBV14 and TRBJ2-1, with D possibly TRBD2 on 6 matching bases. The V gene's germline CDR1 is SGHDN and CDR2 FVKESK. There are 16 residues in the CDR3. V shed 5 bases and J shed 3 bases, with 17 bases lying between them.

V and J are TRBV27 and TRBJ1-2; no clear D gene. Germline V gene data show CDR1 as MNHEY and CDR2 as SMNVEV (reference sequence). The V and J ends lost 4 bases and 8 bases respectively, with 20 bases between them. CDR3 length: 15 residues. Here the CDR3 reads CASSSTRTGLSGYTF. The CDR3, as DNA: TGTGCCAGCAGTTCGACGCGGACCGGGCTATCGGGCTACACCTTC.

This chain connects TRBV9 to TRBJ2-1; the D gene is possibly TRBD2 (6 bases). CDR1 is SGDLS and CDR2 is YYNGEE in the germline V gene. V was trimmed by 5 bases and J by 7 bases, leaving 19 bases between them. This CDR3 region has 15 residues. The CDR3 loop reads CASSGLSGLKNEQFF. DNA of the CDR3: TGTGCCAGCAGTGGGTTAAGTGGACTAAAAAATGAGCAGTTCTTC. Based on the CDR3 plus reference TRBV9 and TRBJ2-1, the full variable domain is DSGVTQTPKHLITATGQRVTLRCSPRSGDLSVYWYQQSLDQGLQFLIQYYNGEERAKGNILERFSAQQFPDLHSELNLSSLELGDSALYFCASSGLSGLKNEQFFGPGTRLTVL.